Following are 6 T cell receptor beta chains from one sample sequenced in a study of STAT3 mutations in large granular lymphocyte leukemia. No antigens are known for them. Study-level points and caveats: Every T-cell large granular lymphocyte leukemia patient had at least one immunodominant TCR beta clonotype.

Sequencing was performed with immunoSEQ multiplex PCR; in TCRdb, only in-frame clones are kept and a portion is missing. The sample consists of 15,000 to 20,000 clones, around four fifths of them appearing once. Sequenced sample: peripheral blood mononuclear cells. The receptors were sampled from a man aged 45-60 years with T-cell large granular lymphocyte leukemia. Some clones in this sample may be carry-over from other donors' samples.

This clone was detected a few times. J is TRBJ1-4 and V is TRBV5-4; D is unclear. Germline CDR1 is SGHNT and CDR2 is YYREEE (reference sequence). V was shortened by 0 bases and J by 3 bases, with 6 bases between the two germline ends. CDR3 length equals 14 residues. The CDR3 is CASSLEGPNEKLFF. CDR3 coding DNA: TGTGCCAGCAGCTTGGAGGGTCCTAATGAAAAACTGTTTTTT.

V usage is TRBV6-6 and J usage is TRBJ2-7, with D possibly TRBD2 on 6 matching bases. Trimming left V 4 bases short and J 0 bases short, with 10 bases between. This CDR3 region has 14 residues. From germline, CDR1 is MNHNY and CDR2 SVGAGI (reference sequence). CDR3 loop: CASSWRGDSYEQYF. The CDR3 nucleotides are TGTGCCAGCAGTTGGCGGGGCGACTCCTACGAGCAGTACTTC.

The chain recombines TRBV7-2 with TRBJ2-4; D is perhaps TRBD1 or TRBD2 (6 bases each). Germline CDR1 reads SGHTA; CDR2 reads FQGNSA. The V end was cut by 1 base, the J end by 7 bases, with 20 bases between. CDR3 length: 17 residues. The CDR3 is CASSLEVSGGGWNIQYF. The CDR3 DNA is TGTGCCAGCAGCTTAGAAGTTAGCGGAGGGGGGTGGAACATTCAGTACTTC.

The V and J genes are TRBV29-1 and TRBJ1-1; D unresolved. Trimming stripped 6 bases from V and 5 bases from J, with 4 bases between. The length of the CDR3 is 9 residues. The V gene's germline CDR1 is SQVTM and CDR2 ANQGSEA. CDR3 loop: CSVGTEAFF. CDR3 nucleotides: TGCAGCGTGGGAACTGAAGCTTTCTTT.

The CDR3 DNA sequence: TGTGCCAGCAGTTACTCGTGGGCTAGCGGGTCGTACGAGCAGTACTTC. Translated, it gives CASSYSWASGSYEQYF. The V gene is TRBV6-5, the J gene TRBJ2-7; 8 bases match TRBD2. There are 16 residues in the CDR3. Germline V gives CDR1 MNHEY, CDR2 SVGAGI. V dropped 0 bases and J dropped 4; count of bases not matched to a gene: 8.

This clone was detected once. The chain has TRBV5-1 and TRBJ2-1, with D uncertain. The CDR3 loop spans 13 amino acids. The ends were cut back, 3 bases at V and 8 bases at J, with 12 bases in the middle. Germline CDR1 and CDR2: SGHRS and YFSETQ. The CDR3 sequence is CASSSIGSDEQFF. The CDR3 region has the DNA TGCGCCAGCAGCTCGATCGGATCGGATGAGCAGTTCTTC.